The 15 T cell receptor beta chains presented below share a single source sample, sequenced in a study of CD8 T cells in ankylosing spondylitis. These receptors have no known antigen. Findings of the study overall: Seven to nine highly homologous variants made up a TCR beta motif that seemed to typify ankylosing spondylitis blood.

TCRdb re-derived calls from the 5' RACE reads in MiXCR, one entry per CDR3 protein. The sample has about 400,000 distinct CDR3 sequences, more than 20% seen once. The sequenced sample consisted of blood, either unsorted or a sorted T cell fraction (not recorded which). The receptor source for this set is a male donor with ankylosing spondylitis.

The genes are TRBV9 and TRBJ1-6; 7 bases fit TRBD1. CDR1 and CDR2 (germline): SGDLS, YYNGEE. V was clipped by 3 bases and J by 9 bases; unmatched bases: 6. The CDR3 length is 14 residues. For the CDR3, the DNA is TGTGCCAGCAGCGGACGACAGGGTCTTTCACCCCTCCACTTT. This translates into CASSGRQGLSPLHF. Supplemented by reference TRBV9 and TRBJ1-6, the full variable domain reads DSGVTQTPKHLITATGQRVTLRCSPRSGDLSVYWYQQSLDQGLQFLIQYYNGEERAKGNILERFSAQQFPDLHSELNLSSLELGDSALYFCASSGRQGLSPLHFGNGTRLTVT.

This chain joins TRBV3-1 and TRBJ2-7; TRBD2 is a possible D gene (6 bases). This CDR3 has 11 residues. CDR1 and CDR2 (germline): LGHDT, YNNKEL (reference sequence). V was trimmed by 6 bases and J by 7 bases, leaving 10 bases between them. As DNA, the CDR3 is TGTGCCAGCAGGCGGGAAAAGGAGCAGTACTTC. Encoded protein: CASRREKEQYF.

This clonotype showed up just a few times. This chain links TRBV29-1 with TRBJ1-2; D not certain. The V gene lost 7 bases and the J gene lost 1 base, with 7 bases spanning the gap. Germline V gives CDR1 SQVTM, CDR2 ANQGSEA. This CDR3 has 11 residues. The CDR3 reads CSGVGNYGYTF. As DNA, the CDR3 is TGCAGCGGGGTGGGTAACTATGGCTACACCTTC.

This clonotype was counted at least ten times. V gene TRBV20-1 combines with J gene TRBJ2-3, with 9 positions matching TRBD2. Germline V CDR1 and CDR2: DFQATT, SNEGSKA (reference sequence). The CDR3 runs to 14 residues. The ends lost 2 bases at V and 0 bases at J; junction bases unmatched: 0. The CDR3 DNA reads as TGCAGTGCTAGAACTAGCGGGAGCACAGATACGCAGTATTTT. Protein product: CSARTSGSTDTQYF.

This clonotype was observed a single time. J is TRBJ1-1 and V is TRBV3-1; the D is unclear. Germline lookup yields CDR1 LGHDT and CDR2 YNNKEL (reference sequence). Trimming pared 1 base from V and 1 base from J, leaving 10 bases between. This CDR3 spans 15 amino acids. The CDR3 nucleotides are TGTGCCAGCAGCCAAGGTCGGTGGGGGAACACTGAAGCTTTCTTT. Translated: CASSQGRWGNTEAFF.

This clonotype was seen a handful of times. This sequence joins TRBV28 and TRBJ2-7, with D possibly being TRBD1 or TRBD2 (5 bases each). Germline lookup yields CDR1 MDHEN and CDR2 SYDVKM. V was clipped by 5 bases and J by 5 bases, with 19 bases between them. The CDR3 contains 15 residues. CDR3 DNA sequence: TGTGCCAGCAGTACATGGGTGGCAGGGACCAACGAGCAGTACTTC. Translation: CASSTWVAGTNEQYF.

This clonotype was counted a few times. J is TRBJ2-2 and V is TRBV20-1; D is unresolved. The germline CDR1 and CDR2 sequences are DFQATT and SNEGSKA (reference sequence). Trimming shortened V by 4 bases and J by 2 bases, and 2 bases separated the two germline ends. This CDR3 is built from 11 residues. DNA for the CDR3: TGCAGTGCTACAAACACCGGGGAGCTGTTTTTT. Its translation: CSATNTGELFF.

This clonotype occurred a few times. The J gene is TRBJ1-2, the V gene TRBV29-1; weak D call: TRBD1 (5 bases). CDR3 length equals 16 residues. V lost 4 bases and J 1 base, leaving 19 bases between the germline ends. Germline V gene data show CDR1 as SQVTM and CDR2 as ANQGSEA. The CDR3 DNA reads TGCAGCGTTGTCGGCGAAACCAGGGCCTTTAACTATGGCTACACCTTC. This encodes CSVVGETRAFNYGYTF.

The chain uses TRBV5-5 and TRBJ1-2, with D tentatively TRBD1 (5 bases). CDR1 and CDR2 (germline): SGHKS, YYEKEE (reference sequence). V dropped 4 bases and J dropped 0 bases, with 19 bases sitting between them. This CDR3 spans 17 amino acids. In nucleotides, the CDR3 is TGTGCCAGCAGCCCCGGGCAGGGTACCTCTACTAACTATGGCTACACCTTC. The encoded protein is CASSPGQGTSTNYGYTF.

The V call is TRBV11-2, the J call TRBJ2-7; no reliable D call. CDR1 and CDR2 (germline): SGHAT, FQNNGV. The CDR3 runs to 15 residues. The V end was cut by 1 base, the J end by 6 bases, with 16 bases between. The CDR3 protein is CASSLGPRLGIEQYF. The CDR3 nucleotides read TGTGCCAGCAGCTTAGGACCCAGATTGGGGATCGAGCAGTACTTC. The variable domain in full, completed from reference TRBV11-2 and TRBJ2-7, reads EAGVAQSPRYKIIEKRQSVAFWCNPISGHATLYWYQQILGQGPKLLIQFQNNGVVDDSQLPKDRFSAERLKGVDSTLKIQPAKLEDSAVYLCASSLGPRLGIEQYFGPGTRLTVT.

The chain is built from TRBV12-3 or TRBV12-4 and TRBJ2-7, with TRBD2 identical over 9 bases. With V trimmed by 2 bases and J by 5 bases, 7 bases remained unmatched. The CDR3 is 15 residues long. CDR3 in amino acids: CASSLTSSGVHEQYF. In DNA form, the CDR3 reads TGTGCCAGCAGTTTAACCTCTAGCGGGGTCCACGAGCAGTACTTC.

The chain has TRBV6-5 and TRBJ2-7, with D perhaps TRBD1 (6 bases). This CDR3 contains 15 residues. Trimming took off 4 bases at V and 5 bases at J, with 18 bases between the two ends. Germline CDR1 reads MNHEY; CDR2 reads SVGAGI. CDR3 region: CASSLSGTKSHEQYF. The CDR3 DNA follows: TGTGCCAGCAGTTTATCCGGGACAAAGTCCCACGAGCAGTACTTC.

This chain connects TRBV24-1 to TRBJ1-1; possible D gene TRBD1, 5 bases. This CDR3 is built from 13 residues. V shed 9 bases and J shed 1 base, with 11 bases lying between them. The germline gives CDR1 KGHDR, CDR2 SFDVKD. CDR3 sequence reads: CATRDDKNTEAFF. The CDR3 DNA follows: TGTGCCACCCGGGACGACAAGAACACTGAAGCTTTCTTT.

The rearrangement uses TRBV7-9 and TRBJ1-2; no definite D call. CDR3 length equals 15 residues. V was pared by 0 bases and J by 8 bases, with 16 bases between. Germline loops: CDR1 SEHNR, CDR2 FQNEAQ (reference sequence). CDR3 residues: CASSLAVSAGGGYTF. The CDR3 DNA reads TGTGCCAGCAGCTTAGCGGTCTCCGCAGGAGGCGGCTACACCTTC.

The chain joins TRBV9 to TRBJ2-1; 7 nucleotides agree with TRBD2. The CDR3 length is 16 residues. Trimming removed 4 bases from V and 4 bases from J; junction bases left unmatched: 11. The germline gives CDR1 SGDLS, CDR2 YYNGEE. The CDR3 loop is CASSQGTISNYNEQFF. Here the CDR3 DNA reads TGTGCCAGCAGCCAAGGGACTATCAGTAATTACAATGAGCAGTTCTTC.